This TCR beta chain was profiled in a study of metastatic and nonmetastatic thyroid tumors. Study-wide points: Malignant thyroid tumors reportedly had TCR beta diversity that was significantly higher than in benign nodules, in blood and tumor.

TCRdb reanalyzed the PCR reads via MiXCR. The data hold 3,000 to 5,000 clones, with less than 40% observed a single time. A remark on this clone: Antigen specificity is unknown.

Patients had received no treatment of any kind before thyroid surgery. The CDR3 extends over 20 amino acids. Trimming shortened V by 6 bases and J by 1 base, and 28 bases separated the two germline ends. Germline CDR1 is MNHEY and CDR2 is SVGEGT. This chain joins TRBV6-2 or TRBV6-3 and TRBJ1-5; possible D gene TRBD1, 5 bases. Sequencing was carried out using adjacent normal tissue. The clonotype comes from a female donor with papillary thyroid cancer or a benign thyroid nodule (not recorded which). Some clones in this sample may be carry-over from other donors' samples. The CDR3 loop is CASRKGGVEGSGTSNQPQHF. For the CDR3, the DNA is TGTGCCAGCAGAAAAGGCGGGGTGGAAGGGTCGGGGACCAGCAATCAGCCCCAGCATTTT.